These 12 T cell receptor beta chains came from one sample sequenced in a study of breast tumors, draining lymph nodes, adjacent tissues. One entry per CDR3 protein, called by TCRdb with MiXCR from the multiplex PCR reads. The sample has some 130,000 distinct CDR3 sequences, less than 20% seen once. The lymph nodes were axillary draining lymph nodes from breast cancer patients. Sample: axillary lymph node tissue. The receptors were gathered from a female donor with breast cancer. Some clones in this sample may be carry-over from other donors' samples.

As concerns this clonotype: This sequence may be a read error, since a much larger clone differs from it by one base. The chain has TRBV10-2 and TRBJ2-2; D assignment may be TRBD1 or TRBD2 (5 bases each). Germline CDR1 is WSHSY and CDR2 is SAAADI. This CDR3 contains 14 residues. CDR3 region: CASNPGRRTGELSF. In nucleotides, the CDR3 is TGCGCCAGCAACCCGGGACGGCGCACCGGGGAGCTGTCTTTT.

There are many counts of this clonotype. The rearrangement links TRBV6-1 to TRBJ2-7; TRBD2 matches 8 bases. Germline V gene data show CDR1 as MNHNS and CDR2 as SASEGT. V lost 11 bases to trimming and J lost 2 bases; unmatched junction nucleotides: 8. The length of the CDR3 is 13 residues. The CDR3 nucleotides read TGTGCCGCCGGGGAACTAGCGGCCTACGAGCAGTACTTC. Translation gives CAAGELAAYEQYF.

There are many counts of this clonotype. The chain couples TRBV24-1 to TRBJ2-3, with D unclear. Per the germline V gene, CDR1 is KGHDR and CDR2 is SFDVKD. CDR3 length: 13 amino acids. Trimming stripped 2 bases from V and 6 bases from J, with 8 bases between. DNA for the CDR3: TGTGCCACCAGTGATTATAGTCCGGATACGCAGTATTTT. It translates to CATSDYSPDTQYF.

The sample holds many counts of this clonotype. This chain's CDR3 is CATSSNRAVGHF. Here the CDR3 DNA reads TGTGCCACCAGCAGTAACCGGGCCGTCGGGCATTTT. V usage is TRBV15 and J usage is TRBJ1-5; D is ambiguous. Germline V lookup: CDR1 LNHNV, CDR2 YYDKDF (reference sequence). This CDR3 is built from 12 residues. Trimming removed 3 bases from V and 15 bases from J, with 15 bases in between.

This clonotype was picked up many times. V and J are TRBV19 and TRBJ1-3, with TRBD1 identical over 8 bases. The J segment lost 3 bases and the V segment lost 9 bases, leaving 4 bases of the junction unmatched. CDR1 and CDR2 from the germline V gene are LNHDA and SQIVND (reference sequence). This CDR3 has 13 residues. The CDR3 is CASRTGYGNTIYF. CDR3 nucleotides: TGTGCCAGCAGGACAGGGTATGGAAACACCATATATTTT.

This clonotype was seen many times. This chain connects TRBV5-5 to TRBJ2-3; 13 bases fit TRBD2. The J segment lost 2 bases and the V segment lost 5 bases, leaving 8 bases of the junction unmatched. CDR1 is SGHKS and CDR2 is YYEKEE in the germline V gene (reference sequence). This CDR3 has 17 amino acids. The CDR3 loop is CASSYGLAGDYTDTQYF. The CDR3 DNA sequence: TGTGCCAGCAGTTACGGACTAGCGGGGGACTACACAGATACGCAGTATTTT. The variable domain in full, with the rest retrieved from reference TRBV5-5 and TRBJ2-3, is DAGVTQSPTHLIKTRGQQVTLRCSPISGHKSVSWYQQVLGQGPQFIFQYYEKEERGRGNFPDRFSARQFPNYSSELNVNALLLGDSALYLCASSYGLAGDYTDTQYFGPGTRLTVL.

This clonotype appeared many times. J is TRBJ2-1 and V is TRBV6-2 or TRBV6-3, with TRBD1 matching over 9 bases. V was clipped by 4 bases and J by 2 bases; unmatched bases: 3. Germline assignment: CDR1 MNHEY and CDR2 SVGEGT. This CDR3 region has 15 residues. Here the CDR3 reads CASSWGQGAYNEQFF. The CDR3 region has the DNA TGTGCCAGCAGTTGGGGACAGGGAGCCTACAATGAGCAGTTCTTC.

Concerning this clonotype: With a much larger clone just one base away, this may be a read error. The V call is TRBV29-1, the J call TRBJ1-2, with a tentative D call TRBD1 (5 bases). Germline assignment: CDR1 SQVTM and CDR2 ANQGSEA. Trimming stripped 8 bases from V and 7 bases from J, with 11 bases between. The CDR3 extends over 10 amino acids. DNA of the CDR3: TGCAGCATTGGGGGGACTGGCTACACCTTC. Residues: CSIGGTGYTF.

As for this clonotype: This sequence may be a read error, since a much larger clone differs from it by one base. The chain carries TRBV6-4 and TRBJ1-2, with D unclear. Germline V CDR1 and CDR2: MRHNA, SNTAGT. Trimming took off 9 bases at V and 5 bases at J, with 7 bases between the two ends. This CDR3 has 10 residues. The CDR3 nucleotides read TGTGCCAGGGATGTTTATGGCTACACCTTC. It is translated as CARDVYGYTF.

This clonotype was seen ten or more times. The gene calls are TRBV27 and TRBJ2-7, with 8 nucleotides matching TRBD1. V gave up 3 bases and J gave up 2 bases; unmatched junction bases: 6. This CDR3 region has 15 residues. The V gene's germline CDR1 is MNHEY and CDR2 SMNVEV (reference sequence). The CDR3 here is CASSFTGTGTYEQYF. DNA of the CDR3: TGTGCCAGCAGTTTCACCGGGACAGGAACCTACGAGCAGTACTTC.

This clonotype showed up many times. CDR3 nucleotides: TGTGCCAGCAGTGAGATCTTAGGGTACGAGCAGTACTTC. Amino acids: CASSEILGYEQYF. The V and J genes are TRBV6-1 and TRBJ2-7; D gene uncertain. This CDR3 contains 13 residues. V lost 3 bases, J lost 4 bases, and 10 bases lay in between. Germline CDR1 MNHNS, CDR2 SASEGT.

A note on this clonotype: A read error may be the cause here, since a much bigger clone is one base away. The chain recombines TRBV2 with TRBJ2-3; 14 nucleotides line up with TRBD2. Germline V gene data show CDR1 as SNHLY and CDR2 as FYNNEI. Trimming took 6 bases from V and 5 from J; bases not matched to a gene: 7. The CDR3 length is 16 residues. In nucleotides, the CDR3 is TGTGCCAGCAGGGTGACTAGCGGGGGGGCAGAAGATACGCAGTATTTT. It translates to CASRVTSGGAEDTQYF.